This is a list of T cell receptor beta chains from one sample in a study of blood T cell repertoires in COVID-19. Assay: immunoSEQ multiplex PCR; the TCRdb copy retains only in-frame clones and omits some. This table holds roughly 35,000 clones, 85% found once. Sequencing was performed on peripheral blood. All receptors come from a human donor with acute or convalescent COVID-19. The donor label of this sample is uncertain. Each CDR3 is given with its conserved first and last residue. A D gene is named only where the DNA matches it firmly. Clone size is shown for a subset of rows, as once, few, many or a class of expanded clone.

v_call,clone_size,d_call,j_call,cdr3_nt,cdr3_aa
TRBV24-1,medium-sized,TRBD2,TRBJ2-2,TGTGCCACCAGTGACCCTCGTCCTAGCGGGATCCCGAACACCGGGGAGCTGTTTTTT,CATSDPRPSGIPNTGELFF
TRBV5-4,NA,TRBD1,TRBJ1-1,TGTGCCAGCAGCTATGGACAGGGCGGAGCTTTCTTT,CASSYGQGGAFF
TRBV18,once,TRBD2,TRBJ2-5,TGTGCCAGCTCACCACGGATAGCGGGGGAGGAAGAGACCCAGTACTTC,CASSPRIAGEEETQYF
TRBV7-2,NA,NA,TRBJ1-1,TGTGCCAGCAGCACCTGGGGGGGTGTGAACACTGAAGCTTTCTTT,CASSTWGGVNTEAFF
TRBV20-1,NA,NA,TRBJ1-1,TGCAGTGCTAGTCGAGGGAATGTCATGAACACTGAAGCTTTCTTT,CSASRGNVMNTEAFF
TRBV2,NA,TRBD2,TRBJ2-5,TGTGCCAGCAGTGAGCGAGGGGGTCTTAGCGGGAAGACCCAGTACTTC,CASSERGGLSGKTQYF
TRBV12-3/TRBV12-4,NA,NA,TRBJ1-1,TGTGCCAGCAGTTTCATGAACACTGAAGCTTTCTTT,CASSFMNTEAFF
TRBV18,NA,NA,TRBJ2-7,TGTGCCAGCTCACCAAGTGTCAGGTTCAAGTCCTACGAGCAGTACTTC,CASSPSVRFKSYEQYF
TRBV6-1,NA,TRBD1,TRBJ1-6,TGTGCCAGCAGTGAAAGGCGACAGGGACATTCACCCCTCCACTTT,CASSERRQGHSPLHF
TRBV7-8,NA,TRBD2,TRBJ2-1,TGTGCCAGCAGCCCGCGACTAGCGGTATACAATGAGCAGTTCTTC,CASSPRLAVYNEQFF
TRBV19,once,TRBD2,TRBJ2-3,TGTGCCAGTAGTAGAGCGGGGGCCACAGATACGCAGTATTTT,CASSRAGATDTQYF
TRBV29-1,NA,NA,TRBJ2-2,TGCAGCGTCAGACCCCGGAGCGCGAACACCGGGGAGCTGTTTTTT,CSVRPRSANTGELFF
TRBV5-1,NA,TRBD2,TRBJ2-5,TGCGCCAGCAGCTCAATTTTTATAGCGGGGGCCCAAGAGACCCAGTACTTC,CASSSIFIAGAQETQYF
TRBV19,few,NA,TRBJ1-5,TGTGCCAGTAGTATGGAATGGGGGCGCCCCCAGCATTTT,CASSMEWGRPQHF
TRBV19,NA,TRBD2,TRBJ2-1,TGTGCCAGTAGCCCGGGAGGGATCGATGAGCAGTTCTTC,CASSPGGIDEQFF
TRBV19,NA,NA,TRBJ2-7,TGTGCCAGTAGTATAGATTTGGGCCTCTCCTACGAGCAGTACTTC,CASSIDLGLSYEQYF
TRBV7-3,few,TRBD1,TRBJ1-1,TGTGCCAGCAGCTTGACAGGGAGGACTGAAGCTTTCTTT,CASSLTGRTEAFF
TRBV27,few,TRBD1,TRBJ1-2,TGTGCCAGCAGGGCGGACAGGTCCGGTGGCTACACCTTC,CASRADRSGGYTF
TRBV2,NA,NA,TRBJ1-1,TGTGCCAGCAGTCTCACAAGGGGGAAGACGAACACTGAAGCTTTCTTT,CASSLTRGKTNTEAFF
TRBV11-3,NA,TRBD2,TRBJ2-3,TGTGCCAGCAGCTTAGAACTAGCGGATACGCAGTATTTT,CASSLELADTQYF
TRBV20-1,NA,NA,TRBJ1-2,TGCAGTGCTAGTGGGGAGCTCTATGGCTACACCTTC,CSASGELYGYTF
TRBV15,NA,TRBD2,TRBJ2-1,TGTGCCACCGCGGGAGGAGAGACCTACAATGAGCAGTTCTTC,CATAGGETYNEQFF
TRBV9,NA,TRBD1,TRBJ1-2,TGTGCCAGCAGACCGGGACAGGGTGACTATGGCTACACCTTC,CASRPGQGDYGYTF
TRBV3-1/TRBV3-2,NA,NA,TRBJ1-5,TGTGCCAGCAGCCAAGCTTACAGGGTGAATCAGCCCCAGCATTTT,CASSQAYRVNQPQHF
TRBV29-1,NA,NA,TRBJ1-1,TGCAGCGTTGCCGTGAACAGACCTGATGCTTTCTTT,CSVAVNRPDAFF
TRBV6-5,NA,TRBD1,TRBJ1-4,TGTGCCAGCAGTCGGGGACAGCCGAATGAAAAACTGTTTTTT,CASSRGQPNEKLFF
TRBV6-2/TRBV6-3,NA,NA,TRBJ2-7,TGTGCCAGCAGTAGGCCCGTAACTATTTTAGCTATCGAGCAGTACTTC,CASSRPVTILAIEQYF
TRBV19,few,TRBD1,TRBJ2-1,TGTGCCAGTAGTGAGACAGGGGGGGGCAATGAGCAGTTCTTC,CASSETGGGNEQFF
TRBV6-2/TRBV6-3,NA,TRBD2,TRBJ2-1,TGTGCCAGCAGCCCTCCGGGACTAGCGGGATACAATGAGCAGTTCTTC,CASSPPGLAGYNEQFF
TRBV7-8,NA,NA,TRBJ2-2,TGTGCCAGCAGTCGTACGAACACCGGGGAGCTGTTTTTT,CASSRTNTGELFF
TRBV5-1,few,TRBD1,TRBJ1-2,TGCGCCAGCAGCGGGACAGGTGTTAACTATGGCTACACCTTC,CASSGTGVNYGYTF
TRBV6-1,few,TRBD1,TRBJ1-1,TGTGCCAGCAGTGACCAAGGGGGACAGGGTACGAGAACTGAAGCTTTCTTT,CASSDQGGQGTRTEAFF
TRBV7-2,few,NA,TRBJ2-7,TGTGCCAGCAGCTTGGCGGGGACCGAGCAGTACTTC,CASSLAGTEQYF
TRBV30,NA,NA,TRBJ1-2,TGTGCCTGGATGGGCAGGGCGGATGGCTACACCTTC,CAWMGRADGYTF
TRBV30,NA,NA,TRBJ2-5,TGTGCCTGGAGTGTATCTAGCGGAGGGGGGGAGACCCAGTACTTC,CAWSVSSGGGETQYF
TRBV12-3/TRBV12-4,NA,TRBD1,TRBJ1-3,TGTGCCATCACGCCCCCGGGACAGGGCTTATATTTT,CAITPPGQGLYF
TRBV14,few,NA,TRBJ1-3,TGTGCCAGCAGTTCAGGTGTCGGAAACACCATATATTTT,CASSSGVGNTIYF
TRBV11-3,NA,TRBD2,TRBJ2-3,TGTGCCAGCAGCTCCGGACTAGCGGGAGCTATAGATACGCAGTATTTT,CASSSGLAGAIDTQYF
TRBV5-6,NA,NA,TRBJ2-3,TGTGCCAGCAGCGCGGACGGAGGCGCAGATACGCAGTATTTT,CASSADGGADTQYF
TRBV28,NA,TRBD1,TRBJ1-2,TGTGCCAGCAGACTGGACAGGGGACGTTTTAACTATGGCTACACCTTC,CASRLDRGRFNYGYTF
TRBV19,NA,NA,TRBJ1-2,TGTGCCAGTACCCCGACAGGTACCTATGGCTACACCTTC,CASTPTGTYGYTF
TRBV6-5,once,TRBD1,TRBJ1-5,TGTGCCAGCCAGGACAGGGTGAACAATCAGCCCCAGCATTTT,CASQDRVNNQPQHF
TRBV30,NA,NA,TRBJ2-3,TGTGCCTGGAGTGCGGGGAGCGGAGGGGATACGCAGTATTTT,CAWSAGSGGDTQYF
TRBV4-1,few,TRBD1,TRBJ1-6,TGCGCCAGCAGAGAGGGACAGGGCCCCCTCCACTTT,CASREGQGPLHF
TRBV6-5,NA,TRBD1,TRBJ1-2,TGTGCCAGCAGTTACAACAGGGGCTCCTATGGCTACACCTTC,CASSYNRGSYGYTF
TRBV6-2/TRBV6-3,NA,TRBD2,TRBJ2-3,TGTGCCAGCAGTTATGGGCGGGGGGGCACAGATACGCAGTATTTT,CASSYGRGGTDTQYF
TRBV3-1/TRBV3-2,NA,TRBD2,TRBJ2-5,TGTGCCAGCAGCCAAGCTTTGGGACTAGCTGATGGGCCGGTCCAAGAGACCCAGTACTTC,CASSQALGLADGPVQETQYF
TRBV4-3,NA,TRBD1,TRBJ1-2,TGCGCCAGCAGCCAAGAATTGAAGGACAGGGGCTATGGCTACACCTTC,CASSQELKDRGYGYTF
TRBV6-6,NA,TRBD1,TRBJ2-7,TGTGCCAGCAGAACCGGGACAGGGGGCTACGAGCAGTACTTC,CASRTGTGGYEQYF
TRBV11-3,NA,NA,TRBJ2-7,TGTGCCAGCAGCTTAGATCATCGGCGGGAGCAGTACTTC,CASSLDHRREQYF
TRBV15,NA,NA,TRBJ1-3,TGTGCCACCAGCGTCGGCGGAGGCTCCGGAAACACCATATATTTT,CATSVGGGSGNTIYF
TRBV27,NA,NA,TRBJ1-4,TGTGCCAGCAGTTTCAGTGCAACTAATGAAAAACTGTTTTTT,CASSFSATNEKLFF
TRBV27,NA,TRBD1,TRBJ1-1,TGTGCCAGCAGTTGGACAGGGGGAGGGAACACTGAAGCTTTCTTT,CASSWTGGGNTEAFF
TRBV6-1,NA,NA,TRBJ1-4,TGTGCCAGCAGTGAAGTGGGCAGGGTTGCGGAAAAACTGTTTTTT,CASSEVGRVAEKLFF